The rows below give T cell receptor beta chains drawn from one sample of a study of Tregs in tolerant kidney transplant recipients. Produced via immunoSEQ multiplex PCR; TCRdb's table is partial and in-frame only. The top ten clones hold approximately 10% of a sample with some 66,000 clones, 80% to 95% of them seen once. The source was CD8+ T cells from blood, collected before the transplant. The source is a human donor who received a combined kidney and bone marrow transplant. The CDR3 runs from the conserved cysteine through the conserved F or W. D genes are given only for firm matches. Expanded clones get a size class; other rows say once, few or many, or leave the size out.

d_call	v_call	clone_size	j_call	cdr3_nt	cdr3_aa
-	TRBV7-8	-	TRBJ1-2	TGTGCCAGCAGCTTTTACGTGACAGGCGTTTATGGCTACACCTTC	CASSFYVTGVYGYTF
-	TRBV4-1	-	TRBJ1-5	TGCGCCAGCAGCCAAGGAGGTAATCAGCCCCAGCATTTT	CASSQGGNQPQHF
TRBD2	TRBV7-2	-	TRBJ2-1	TGTGCCAGCAGCTTAGCGGTAACTAGCGGGAGGGCCGTCTGGAATGAGCAGTTCTTC	CASSLAVTSGRAVWNEQFF
TRBD2	TRBV7-9	-	TRBJ2-1	TGTGCCAGCAGTTTACCGGGACTAGCGGGCTTCAATGAGCAGTTCTTC	CASSLPGLAGFNEQFF
-	TRBV4-3	-	TRBJ2-2	TGCGCCAGCAGCCAAGCAGGGGTGGGCACCGGGGAGCTGTTTTTT	CASSQAGVGTGELFF
-	TRBV7-9	-	TRBJ2-2	TGTGCCAGCAGCCCGCCGACAGGGAACACCGGGGAGCTGTTTTTT	CASSPPTGNTGELFF
TRBD2	TRBV4-3	once	TRBJ2-7	TGCGCCAGCAGCCTGACTAGCGGTAGCTCCTACGAGCAGTACTTC	CASSLTSGSSYEQYF
-	TRBV30	-	TRBJ2-7	TGTGCCTGGAGCCTGACAGCTACCTACGAGCAGTACTTC	CAWSLTATYEQYF
TRBD2	TRBV27	-	TRBJ2-1	TGTGCCAGCAGTTACGCTAGCGGCAATGAGCAGTTCTTC	CASSYASGNEQFF
TRBD1	TRBV2	once	TRBJ1-2	TGTGCCAGCAGTGAATGGTCAGGGGGTGGCTACACCTTC	CASSEWSGGGYTF
TRBD1	TRBV27	-	TRBJ2-5	TGTGCCAGCAGTTCCACAGGGGGCCAAGAGACCCAGTACTTC	CASSSTGGQETQYF